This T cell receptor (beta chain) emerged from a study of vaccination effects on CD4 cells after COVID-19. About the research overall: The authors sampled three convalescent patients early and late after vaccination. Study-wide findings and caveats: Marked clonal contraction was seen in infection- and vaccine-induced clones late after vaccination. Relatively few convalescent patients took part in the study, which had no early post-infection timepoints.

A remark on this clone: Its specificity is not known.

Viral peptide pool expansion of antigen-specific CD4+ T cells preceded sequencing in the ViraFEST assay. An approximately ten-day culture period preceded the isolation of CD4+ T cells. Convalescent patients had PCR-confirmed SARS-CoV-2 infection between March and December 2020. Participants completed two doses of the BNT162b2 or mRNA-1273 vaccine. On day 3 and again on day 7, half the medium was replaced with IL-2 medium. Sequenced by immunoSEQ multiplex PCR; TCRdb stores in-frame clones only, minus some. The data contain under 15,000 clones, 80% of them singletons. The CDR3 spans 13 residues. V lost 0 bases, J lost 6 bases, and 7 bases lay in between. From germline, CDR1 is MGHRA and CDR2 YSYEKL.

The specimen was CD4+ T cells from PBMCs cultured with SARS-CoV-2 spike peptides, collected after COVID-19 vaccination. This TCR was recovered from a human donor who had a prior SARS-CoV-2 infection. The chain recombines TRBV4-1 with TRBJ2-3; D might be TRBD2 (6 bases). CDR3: CASSQDRGDTQYF. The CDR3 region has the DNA TGCGCCAGCAGCCAAGATCGGGGGGATACGCAGTATTTT.